These T cell receptor beta chains were read from a single sample in a study of blood T cell repertoires in COVID-19. Clones were sequenced by immunoSEQ multiplex PCR, and TCRdb holds only the in-frame ones, with some missing. The sample shows 300,000 or so clones, 89% of them seen only once. The source material was PBMCs or T cells enriched from blood (not recorded which). These receptors all come from a woman aged 50 to 65 who had been exposed to COVID-19. CDR3s include the opening cysteine and the closing phenylalanine or tryptophan. The D gene is left open where the match is weak. Size values are once, few and many counts, or a class for expanded clones, and some rows have none.

D gene | clone size | J gene | V gene | CDR3 protein | CDR3 DNA
TRBD1 | - | TRBJ1-2 | TRBV19 | CASSVSGTGAGYGYTF | TGTGCCAGTAGTGTGTCCGGGACAGGGGCAGGCTATGGCTACACCTTC
- | - | TRBJ1-4 | TRBV3-1/TRBV3-2 | CASSQGIPGHQEKLFF | TGTGCCAGCAGCCAAGGGATACCGGGACACCAAGAAAAACTGTTTTTT
- | - | TRBJ2-2 | TRBV19 | CASWSDRLTGELFF | TGTGCCAGCTGGTCGGACAGACTCACCGGGGAGCTGTTTTTT
- | - | TRBJ2-7 | TRBV6-5 | CASSSGGQGIYEQYF | TGTGCCAGCAGTTCGGGAGGACAGGGAATCTACGAGCAGTACTTC
TRBD2 | - | TRBJ2-3 | TRBV5-6 | CASSLATGGREDTQYF | TGTGCCAGCAGCTTGGCCACGGGGGGGCGAGAAGATACGCAGTATTTT
TRBD2 | - | TRBJ2-5 | TRBV5-1 | CASSLYGGGQETQYF | TGCGCCAGCAGCTTGTACGGGGGGGGCCAAGAGACCCAGTACTTC
TRBD1 | - | TRBJ1-6 | TRBV25-1 | CASSATGQPKGLHF | TGTGCCAGCAGTGCCACGGGACAGCCGAAAGGCCTCCACTTT
- | - | TRBJ1-6 | TRBV30 | CAWSWQGRNSPLHF | TGTGCCTGGAGTTGGCAGGGGCGAAATTCACCCCTCCACTTT
TRBD1 | - | TRBJ2-7 | TRBV13 | CASSGQGAPYEQYF | TGTGCCAGCAGCGGACAGGGGGCCCCCTACGAGCAGTACTTC
- | - | TRBJ2-7 | TRBV6-2/TRBV6-3 | CASSHQGTLSPEQYF | TGTGCCAGCAGTCATCAGGGGACGCTGTCCCCCGAGCAGTACTTC
- | - | TRBJ1-2 | TRBV10-3 | CAISERERTVYGYTF | TGTGCCATCAGTGAGAGGGAAAGGACAGTATATGGCTACACCTTC
- | - | TRBJ2-2 | TRBV4-1 | CASSWGPGGVSNTGELFF | TGCGCCAGCAGTTGGGGGCCGGGGGGAGTGTCGAACACCGGGGAGCTGTTTTTT
TRBD2 | - | TRBJ2-7 | TRBV4-1 | CASSQDRRGGYEQYF | TGCGCCAGCAGCCAAGATCGTCGGGGGGGCTACGAGCAGTACTTC
- | - | TRBJ1-5 | TRBV19 | CASSINQGISNQPQHF | TGTGCCAGTAGTATAAATCAGGGGATCAGCAATCAGCCCCAGCATTTT
TRBD1 | - | TRBJ1-3 | TRBV7-2 | CASSSDRSSGNTIYF | TGTGCCAGCAGCTCGGACAGGAGCTCTGGAAACACCATATATTTT
TRBD2 | few | TRBJ2-1 | TRBV7-8 | CASSPDDGGNHNEQFF | TGTGCCAGCAGCCCCGACGACGGGGGGAACCACAATGAGCAGTTCTTC
TRBD2 | once | TRBJ2-5 | TRBV11-2 | CASSLDPSGQTQYF | TGTGCCAGCAGCTTAGATCCTAGCGGGCAGACCCAGTACTTC
TRBD1 | once | TRBJ2-3 | TRBV19 | CASRTGTLTDTQYF | TGTGCCAGCCGGACAGGGACTCTCACAGATACGCAGTATTTT
TRBD2 | - | TRBJ2-7 | TRBV28 | CASRKTSVYF | TGTGCCAGCAGAAAAACTAGCGTTTACTTC
- | - | TRBJ1-6 | TRBV6-5 | CASSPTGLVSPLHF | TGTGCCAGCAGTCCTACGGGACTGGTATCACCCCTCCACTTT
TRBD2 | - | TRBJ2-1 | TRBV28 | CASSPPTSSNPWNEQFF | TGTGCCAGCAGTCCTCCGACTAGCTCAAATCCGTGGAATGAGCAGTTCTTC
- | - | TRBJ1-2 | TRBV5-1 | CASSGDMTEYYGYTF | TGCGCCAGCAGCGGTGATATGACAGAGTACTATGGCTACACCTTC
TRBD1 | - | TRBJ2-2 | TRBV2 | CASSDQTGGGTGELFF | TGTGCCAGCAGTGACCAGACAGGGGGAGGCACCGGGGAGCTGTTTTTT
TRBD1 | - | TRBJ1-1 | TRBV7-9 | CASSPTGHTEAFF | TGTGCCAGCAGCCCGACAGGGCACACTGAAGCTTTCTTT
- | once | TRBJ2-1 | TRBV7-2 | CASSPGGLTFTNEQFF | TGTGCCAGCAGCCCCGGAGGACTTACCTTCACCAATGAGCAGTTCTTC
- | - | TRBJ1-1 | TRBV18 | CASSTTGSGTEAFF | TGTGCCAGCTCAACCACAGGGTCGGGCACTGAAGCTTTCTTT
- | - | TRBJ2-1 | TRBV4-2 | CASSQGGLNNEQFF | TGTGCCAGCAGCCAAGGGGGACTCAACAATGAGCAGTTCTTC
TRBD1 | - | TRBJ1-5 | TRBV6-1 | CASSVTGVGNQPQHF | TGTGCCAGCAGTGTTACAGGGGTAGGCAATCAGCCCCAGCATTTT
TRBD1 | - | TRBJ1-6 | TRBV29-1 | CSVVGDRGLHYNSPLHF | TGCAGCGTTGTGGGGGACAGGGGACTACACTATAATTCACCCCTCCACTTT
- | few | TRBJ1-6 | TRBV30 | CAWRFGGQMNSPLHF | TGTGCCTGGAGATTCGGGGGGCAAATGAATTCACCCCTCCACTTT
TRBD1 | - | TRBJ2-7 | TRBV6-5 | CASSPPGQGYEQYF | TGTGCCAGCAGTCCACCGGGACAGGGGTACGAGCAGTACTTC
TRBD2 | - | TRBJ2-7 | TRBV7-8 | CASRPTGTRFFYEQYF | TGTGCCAGCAGGCCTACCGGGACTAGATTTTTCTACGAGCAGTACTTC